The clone carrying this T cell receptor (beta chain) has just a few counts. Its antigen remains unidentified. Isolated PBMCs totaled at least 7 million in each sample. The sample comes from a study of blood T cells in healthy people across ages. Background on the study: In model experiments, template switching was able to capture about one barcoded beta molecule for every two T cells that were present.

V gave up 2 bases and J gave up 1 base; unmatched junction bases: 5. The CDR3 contains 15 residues. A second PCR of 7 to 11 cycles used a sample-barcoded 5' primer and a J-beta primer mix. TCRdb re-called the 5' RACE reads through MiXCR, storing one row per CDR3 protein. The sample has 550,000 to 750,000 distinct CDR3 sequences; about 21% are singletons. Overall study findings and caveats: The long-lived group displayed more naive CD4+ cells, plus higher diversity, than the aged donors did. Per million T cells, TCR beta diversity dropped about linearly as age rose.

V is TRBV12-3 or TRBV12-4 and J is TRBJ2-7; TRBD2 matches at 7 bases. The sequencing sample was made of blood. The origin of this receptor is a man in his sixties or seventies in good health. The CDR3 DNA reads as TGTGCCAGCAGTTTAAGGGAGGGATTGTCCTACGAGCAGTACTTC. Encoded protein: CASSLREGLSYEQYF.